The source of this TCR beta chain is a study of CD8+ T cells in alopecia areata. As for the study in general: Disease severity was quantified as SALT score of affected scalp area.

Looked up from germline, CDR1 is MGHRA and CDR2 is YSYEKL. V was trimmed by 0 bases and J by 1 base, leaving 16 bases between them. The CDR3 spans 17 residues. Treatment denoted: oral pan-JAK inhibitor, 5-10 mg twice daily. RNA, once extracted, was reverse transcribed into cDNA for use as the sequencing template. The method was immunoSEQ multiplex PCR; TCRdb's version includes in-frame clones alone and lacks a portion of them. The table lists more than 90,000 clones, roughly three fifths of them singletons. The chain uses TRBV4-1 and TRBJ2-7; D might be TRBD1 or TRBD2, each matching 6 bases. The receptor was derived from a human donor with alopecia areata. Material: CD8+ T cells sorted from blood, obtained at week 24, from a patient treated with tofacitinib. CDR3 bases: TGCGCCAGCAGCCAAGAACCGTTGGGGGCGGGATCCTACGAGCAGTACTTC. Encoded protein: CASSQEPLGAGSYEQYF.